Listed below are T cell receptor beta chains from one sample, sequenced in a study of control samples from healthy donors and cancer patients. The method was immunoSEQ multiplex PCR; TCRdb's version includes in-frame clones alone and lacks a portion of them. The sample lists some 120,000 clones, about 95% occurring once. Sequenced input: blood. Receptors originate from a young man in good health. Each CDR3 is given with its conserved first and last residue. Not all rows give a size; the values are once, few, many and, for expanded clones, a class.

clone_size	v_call	j_call	cdr3_length	cdr3_aa
-	TRBV5-1	TRBJ1-2	14	CASSLDGQGYGYTF
-	TRBV6-2/TRBV6-3	TRBJ2-2	18	CASSYGPRGGANTGELFF
-	TRBV7-9	TRBJ2-1	15	CASSLGQGPYNEQFF
-	TRBV5-1	TRBJ1-6	15	CASSYEGSLNSPLHF
-	TRBV19	TRBJ1-1	12	CASSFGGLEAFF
-	TRBV7-2	TRBJ2-3	17	CASSLVASGGLTDTQYF
-	TRBV7-2	TRBJ2-7	18	CASSLTLAGGLVGYEQYF
-	TRBV4-3	TRBJ1-1	13	CASSQDPQREAFF
-	TRBV13	TRBJ2-3	15	CASSPDRGQYYTQYF
-	TRBV11-3	TRBJ1-6	20	CASSSIYRGPERSYNSPLHF
-	TRBV2	TRBJ2-1	13	CASNGARYNEQFF
-	TRBV9	TRBJ2-3	14	CASTDTSRTDTQYF
-	TRBV19	TRBJ2-7	11	CASGQDYEQYF
-	TRBV12-3/TRBV12-4	TRBJ2-1	12	CASSPWTGEQFF
once	TRBV27	TRBJ2-5	16	CASSSLSGGRKETQYF
-	TRBV29-1	TRBJ1-4	16	CSVTPVGGGGYEKLFF
-	TRBV2	TRBJ1-5	13	CASSADREQPQHF
-	TRBV6-5	TRBJ2-5	11	CASSYGETQYF
-	TRBV6-5	TRBJ1-1	11	CASRMNTEAFF
-	TRBV6-1	TRBJ1-5	16	CASSEQGAGVNQPQHF
-	TRBV11-2	TRBJ2-2	13	CASSFAGTGELFF
-	TRBV7-8	TRBJ2-1	14	CASSLTGGEDEQFF
-	TRBV6-5	TRBJ1-1	16	CASSYSNVGENTEAFF
-	TRBV9	TRBJ1-2	17	CASSVDQGVLANYGYTF
once	TRBV9	TRBJ2-1	15	CASSVGLAGGNEQFF
-	TRBV5-1	TRBJ2-3	14	CASSPGQMTDTQYF
-	TRBV6-5	TRBJ2-3	12	CASSSGRDTQYF
-	TRBV5-4	TRBJ2-2	15	CASSLGPGNTGELFF
-	TRBV19	TRBJ1-2	14	CASSMIRENYGYTF
-	TRBV6-2/TRBV6-3	TRBJ1-2	12	CASSYPSSGYTF
-	TRBV6-2/TRBV6-3	TRBJ2-7	14	CASSSTLTSYEQYF
once	TRBV6-5	TRBJ2-1	15	CASSQTSGDVNEQFF
-	TRBV30	TRBJ2-1	14	CAWSVLRATNEQFF
-	TRBV27	TRBJ1-1	12	CASGHSGTEAFF
-	TRBV6-2/TRBV6-3	TRBJ1-4	14	CASSRTAINEKLFF
-	TRBV19	TRBJ1-1	16	CASSIGGWVVNTEAFF
-	TRBV29-1	TRBJ2-1	15	CSVEPKLARPAEQFF
-	TRBV6-2/TRBV6-3	TRBJ1-6	14	CASSYVTANSPLHF
-	TRBV9	TRBJ1-1	14	CASSVGGGSAEAFF
-	TRBV27	TRBJ2-5	16	CASSLYSPAQEETQYF
-	TRBV28	TRBJ2-7	17	CASSLYTLGQGLHEQYF
-	TRBV6-5	TRBJ2-7	15	CASKAGIAGGYEQYF
-	TRBV4-3	TRBJ2-7	17	CASSQGLVGASAYEQYF